These 31 T cell receptor beta chains came from one sample sequenced in a study of T cell responses to AZD1222 COVID-19 vaccine. TCRdb keeps only in-frame clones here, not all; method: immunoSEQ multiplex PCR. The sample lists 130,000 or so clones, more than 85% occurring once. Sample: peripheral blood, taken on day 0 of AZD1222 vaccination. The receptors originated from an adult in good health.

CDR3 nucleotides: TGTGCCAGCAGCCAAGATAATCAGATGGGGTATGGAAACACCATATATTTT. This sequence encodes CASSQDNQMGYGNTIYF. V usage is TRBV3-1 (or the pseudogene TRBV3-2) and J usage is TRBJ1-3; D is uncertain. Deletions cut 0 bases from V and 3 bases from J, with 15 bases between. The germline V gene has CDR1 LGHDT and CDR2 YNNKEL (reference sequence). This CDR3 region has 17 residues.

J is TRBJ2-5 and V is TRBV7-3; 12 bases align to TRBD1. CDR3 size: 17 residues. The V segment lost 5 bases and the J segment 1 base; nucleotides outside the gene matches: 8. CDR1 SGHTA and CDR2 FQGTGA come from the germline V gene. In DNA form, the CDR3 reads TGTGCCAGCAGCCCACCCCCGGGACAGGGGGCCCAAGAGACCCAGTACTTC. Translated: CASSPPPGQGAQETQYF.

The chain couples TRBV7-6 to TRBJ2-3; 12 nucleotides line up with TRBD2. V dropped 5 bases and J dropped 4; count of bases not matched to a gene: 4. CDR3 length: 15 residues. Germline V gene data show CDR1 as SGHVS and CDR2 as FNYEAQ. This chain's CDR3 is CASSRLAGVADTQYF. CDR3 DNA sequence: TGTGCCAGCAGCCGACTAGCGGGAGTGGCAGATACGCAGTATTTT.

The chain employs TRBV5-1 and TRBJ1-3; D is ambiguous. The CDR3 contains 13 residues. In germline, CDR1 is SGHRS, CDR2 YFSETQ. Deletions cut 1 base from V and 3 bases from J, with 5 bases between. CDR3 DNA: TGCGCCAGCAGCTTGAATAGTGGAAACACCATATATTTT. It translates to CASSLNSGNTIYF.

This clone was counted only a few times. The J gene is TRBJ1-4, the V gene TRBV5-1; no clear D gene. CDR1 and CDR2 (germline): SGHRS, YFSETQ. Trimming stripped 6 bases from V and 5 bases from J, with 14 bases between. The CDR3 covers 14 residues. The CDR3 DNA reads TGCGCCAGCACCTGGGCCACCGGGAATGAAAAACTGTTTTTT. As protein: CASTWATGNEKLFF.

The chain recombines TRBV5-1 with TRBJ1-2; TRBD1 agrees at 9 bases. The V gene end was trimmed by 3 bases and the J gene end by 5 bases; junction bases not matched to a gene: 14. The CDR3 has 17 residues. The germline V gene encodes CDR1 SGHRS and CDR2 YFSETQ. The CDR3 DNA reads as TGCGCCAGCAGCTGGGACAGGGAGCAACCGTTGTTATATGGCTACACCTTC. Its translation: CASSWDREQPLLYGYTF.

This chain joins TRBV5-4 and TRBJ2-2; D might be TRBD1 (6 bases). Trimming took off 4 bases at V and 2 bases at J, with 15 bases between the two ends. Germline assignment: CDR1 SGHNT and CDR2 YYREEE (reference sequence). The CDR3 consists of 16 residues. CDR3 in amino acids: CASSPPGDLNTGELFF. In DNA form, the CDR3 reads TGTGCCAGCAGCCCCCCAGGGGACCTAAACACCGGGGAGCTGTTTTTT.

The rearrangement uses TRBV5-1 and TRBJ2-1; D is perhaps TRBD2 (5 bases). Trimming pared 0 bases from V and 5 bases from J, leaving 12 bases between. The length of the CDR3 is 15 residues. Germline V gene lookup returns CDR1 SGHRS and CDR2 YFSETQ. The CDR3 DNA follows: TGCGCCAGCAGCTTGGCCGGAGGTCCCAACAATGAGCAGTTCTTC. Its protein is CASSLAGGPNNEQFF.

V is TRBV5-1 and J is TRBJ1-2, with D maybe TRBD1 (6 bases). Germline loops: CDR1 SGHRS, CDR2 YFSETQ. The CDR3 is 14 amino acids. Deletions cut 4 bases from V and 0 bases from J, with 10 bases between. In DNA form, the CDR3 reads TGCGCCAGCAGCCCGGGACATACTAACTATGGCTACACCTTC. As protein: CASSPGHTNYGYTF. Full variable domain (missing parts from reference TRBV5-1 and TRBJ1-2): KAGVTQTPRYLIKTRGQQVTLSCSPISGHRSVSWYQQTPGQGLQFLFEYFSETQRNKGNFPGRFSGRQFSNSRSEMNVSTLELGDSALYLCASSPGHTNYGYTFGSGTRLTVV.

The rearrangement joins TRBV7-3 to TRBJ2-3; no firm D call. Germline V CDR1 and CDR2: SGHTA, FQGTGA. Trimming took 5 bases from V and 6 from J, leaving 12 bases between them. The CDR3 spans 13 residues. CDR3 DNA sequence: TGTGCCAGCAGCCCTACTAACTCGGATACGCAGTATTTT. Translated: CASSPTNSDTQYF.

This clone was observed a handful of times. The chain couples TRBV6-5 to TRBJ1-1; tentative D call: TRBD1 (6 bases). The CDR3 is 15 residues long. Germline-derived CDR1 and CDR2 are MNHEY and SVGAGI. Trimming pared 4 bases from V and 5 bases from J, leaving 17 bases between. The CDR3 sequence: CASSWTPGAETEAFF. CDR3 bases: TGTGCCAGCAGTTGGACGCCAGGGGCTGAGACTGAAGCTTTCTTT.

The rearrangement links TRBV4-2 to TRBJ1-5, with D unresolved. This CDR3 has 16 residues. Trimming removed 4 bases at V and 1 base at J, with 14 bases between. Per germline, CDR1 LGHNA and CDR2 YNFKEQ. CDR3 coding DNA: TGTGCCAGCAGCCTAACCGGGAGCGAGAGCAATCAGCCCCAGCATTTT. It encodes CASSLTGSESNQPQHF.

The gene calls are TRBV27 and TRBJ2-1, with 14 nucleotides matching TRBD2. Losses at the gene ends were 5 bases for V and 8 bases for J; bases not matched to a gene: 14. Germline lookup yields CDR1 MNHEY and CDR2 SMNVEV (reference sequence). The CDR3 has 18 residues. In DNA form, the CDR3 reads TGTGCCAGCAGTCCTTACCCTATGACTAGCGGGGGGGCCTATGAGCAGTTCTTC. Protein product: CASSPYPMTSGGAYEQFF.

The chain uses TRBV12-1 and TRBJ1-2. TRBV12-1 is recorded as a pseudogene. There are 11 residues in the CDR3. This CDR3 reads CANILGYGYTF. The CDR3 coding sequence is TGTGCCAATATCCTCGGGTATGGCTACACCTTC.

The rearrangement joins TRBV10-3 to TRBJ2-2; tentatively, D is TRBD2 (6 bases). The CDR3 consists of 13 residues. V dropped 7 bases and J dropped 4 bases, with 10 bases sitting between them. Germline CDR1 reads ENHRY; CDR2 reads SYGVKD. CDR3 DNA sequence: TGTGCCATCATGGCGGGGTTCACCGGGGAGCTGTTTTTT. Residues: CAIMAGFTGELFF.

The V gene is TRBV7-3, the J gene TRBJ2-7, with TRBD1 matching 9 bases. The junction had 11 bases not matched to a gene; V was cut back by 4 bases and J by 7 bases. The germline V gene has CDR1 SGHTA and CDR2 FQGTGA. The CDR3 is made up of 15 amino acids. CDR3 in DNA: TGTGCCAGCAGCTCCAGCGGACAGGGGCCCCAGGAGCAGTACTTC. Encoded protein: CASSSSGQGPQEQYF.

This clone has more than one count but fewer than ten. V is TRBV7-6 and J is TRBJ2-1; the D gene is possibly TRBD2 (7 bases). This CDR3 has 15 amino acids. CDR1 and CDR2 (germline): SGHVS, FNYEAQ. Trimming took off 1 base at V and 3 bases at J, with 10 bases between the two ends. The DNA of the CDR3 is TGTGCCAGCAGCTTAGGGGGAGGGGGCTACAATGAGCAGTTCTTC. This sequence encodes CASSLGGGGYNEQFF.

V and J are TRBV6-4 and TRBJ1-6, with TRBD1 identical over 8 bases. The CDR3 has 17 residues. J gave up 4 bases and V 2 bases, and 7 bases lay outside the gene matches. Per the germline V gene, CDR1 is MRHNA and CDR2 is SNTAGT. The CDR3 here is CASSDLFDRGYNSPLHF. As DNA, the CDR3 is TGTGCCAGCAGTGACCTTTTTGACAGGGGTTATAATTCACCCCTCCACTTT.

As DNA, the CDR3 is TGTGCCAGCAGTTTAGGGCAGGGCAACGAGCAGTACTTC. This encodes CASSLGQGNEQYF. The chain couples TRBV12-3 or TRBV12-4 to TRBJ2-7; D might be TRBD1 (5 bases). This CDR3 contains 13 residues. Trimming took off 1 base at V and 5 bases at J, with 9 bases between the two ends.

The genes are TRBV5-4 and TRBJ2-3; the match to TRBD2 covers 8 bases. Trimming removed 3 bases from V and 1 base from J; junction bases left unmatched: 7. The CDR3 is made up of 16 amino acids. Per germline, CDR1 SGHNT and CDR2 YYREEE (reference sequence). The CDR3 region is CASSSRGGFGTDTQYF. CDR3 sequence (DNA): TGTGCCAGCAGCTCCCGGGGGGGGTTTGGCACAGATACGCAGTATTTT.

This rearrangement joins TRBV29-1 to TRBJ2-7, with D unresolved. This CDR3 has 15 residues. V was clipped by 2 bases and J by 6 bases, with 20 bases between them. Germline V lookup: CDR1 SQVTM, CDR2 ANQGSEA. CDR3 sequence reads: CSVEFPSDAYFEQYF. CDR3 DNA: TGCAGCGTTGAATTCCCCTCGGACGCCTACTTCGAGCAGTACTTC.

This chain connects TRBV7-3 to TRBJ2-1, with TRBD2 as a possible D gene (6 bases). Germline CDR1 is SGHTA and CDR2 is FQGTGA. This CDR3 comprises 15 residues. Trimming stripped 3 bases from V and 2 bases from J, with 11 bases between. CDR3 DNA: TGTGCCAGCAGCTTTCGGGACTCGCCCTACAATGAGCAGTTCTTC. This sequence encodes CASSFRDSPYNEQFF.

The count of this clone is one. The chain has TRBV28 and TRBJ1-4, with 9 bases lining up with TRBD1. Germline assignment: CDR1 MDHEN and CDR2 SYDVKM. The CDR3 spans 14 residues. V was pared by 6 bases and J by 8 bases, with 7 bases of the junction left unmatched. In DNA, the CDR3 is TGTGCCAGCAGCCCTGACAGGGGGGCCGAAAAACTGTTTTTT. Its protein product is CASSPDRGAEKLFF.

The V and J genes are TRBV10-3 and TRBJ2-1; D remains ambiguous. This CDR3 contains 14 residues. Trimming shortened V by 6 bases and J by 0 bases, and 9 bases separated the two germline ends. Germline CDR1 and CDR2: ENHRY and SYGVKD. CDR3 amino acids: CAIRDASSYNEQFF. The DNA for the CDR3 is TGTGCCATCAGGGACGCTAGCTCCTACAATGAGCAGTTCTTC.

This chain links TRBV19 with TRBJ1-1; the D is unclear. Germline V gives CDR1 LNHDA, CDR2 SQIVND (reference sequence). Trimming shortened V by 1 base and J by 0 bases, and 6 bases separated the two germline ends. The CDR3 has 14 residues. The DNA for the CDR3 is TGTGCCAGTAGTATAGGCGGATTGAACACTGAAGCTTTCTTT. This sequence encodes CASSIGGLNTEAFF.

The chain has TRBV7-9 and TRBJ2-7; 9 nucleotides match TRBD2. The V gene end was trimmed by 4 bases and the J gene end by 3 bases; junction bases not matched to a gene: 4. Germline-derived CDR1 and CDR2 are SEHNR and FQNEAQ (reference sequence). The CDR3 contains 14 residues. CDR3 DNA sequence: TGTGCCAGCAGCTCGGGTAGCGGGAGCTACGAGCAGTACTTC. It codes for CASSSGSGSYEQYF.

The rearrangement links TRBV5-4 to TRBJ1-1; D is uncertain. There are 13 residues in the CDR3. V gave up 2 bases and J gave up 0 bases, with 5 bases separating them. Germline V CDR1 and CDR2: SGHNT, YYREEE (reference sequence). As DNA, the CDR3 is TGTGCCAGCAGCTTAAACCTGAACACTGAAGCTTTCTTT. This gives the protein CASSLNLNTEAFF.

V and J are TRBV7-2 and TRBJ2-3, with TRBD2 matching 15 bases. The CDR3 is made up of 16 amino acids. CDR1 SGHTA and CDR2 FQGNSA come from the germline V gene. V lost 4 bases, J lost 5 bases, and 4 bases stayed unmatched. The CDR3: CASSSGLAGGQDTQYF. CDR3 in DNA: TGTGCCAGCAGCTCCGGACTAGCGGGAGGGCAAGATACGCAGTATTTT.

Points on this clone: A read error may produce the germline difference seen at one junction end. This chain links TRBV7-2 with TRBJ2-7; tentative D call: TRBD2 (6 bases). This CDR3 spans 13 amino acids. Germline V CDR1 and CDR2: SGHTA, FQGNSA. The CDR3 DNA reads TGTGCCAGCAGCTTAGACGGGACTTCCCAGATGGGCTTC. It specifies CASSLDGTSQMGF.

The chain has TRBV19 and TRBJ1-1; the D is unclear. V lost 3 bases, J lost 4 bases, and 6 bases lay in between. The germline CDR1 and CDR2 sequences are LNHDA and SQIVND (reference sequence). CDR3 length: 12 residues. CDR3 sequence: CASSIGRTEAFF. CDR3 sequence (DNA): TGTGCCAGTAGTATCGGACGCACTGAAGCTTTCTTT.

The chain combines TRBV10-3 with TRBJ1-4, with a possible D match to TRBD1 (6 bases). The length of the CDR3 is 13 residues. The germline V gene encodes CDR1 ENHRY and CDR2 SYGVKD. V was shortened by 7 bases and J by 4 bases, with 10 bases between the two germline ends. CDR3: CAITGALNEKLFF. CDR3 DNA: TGTGCCATCACAGGGGCTCTTAATGAAAAACTGTTTTTT.